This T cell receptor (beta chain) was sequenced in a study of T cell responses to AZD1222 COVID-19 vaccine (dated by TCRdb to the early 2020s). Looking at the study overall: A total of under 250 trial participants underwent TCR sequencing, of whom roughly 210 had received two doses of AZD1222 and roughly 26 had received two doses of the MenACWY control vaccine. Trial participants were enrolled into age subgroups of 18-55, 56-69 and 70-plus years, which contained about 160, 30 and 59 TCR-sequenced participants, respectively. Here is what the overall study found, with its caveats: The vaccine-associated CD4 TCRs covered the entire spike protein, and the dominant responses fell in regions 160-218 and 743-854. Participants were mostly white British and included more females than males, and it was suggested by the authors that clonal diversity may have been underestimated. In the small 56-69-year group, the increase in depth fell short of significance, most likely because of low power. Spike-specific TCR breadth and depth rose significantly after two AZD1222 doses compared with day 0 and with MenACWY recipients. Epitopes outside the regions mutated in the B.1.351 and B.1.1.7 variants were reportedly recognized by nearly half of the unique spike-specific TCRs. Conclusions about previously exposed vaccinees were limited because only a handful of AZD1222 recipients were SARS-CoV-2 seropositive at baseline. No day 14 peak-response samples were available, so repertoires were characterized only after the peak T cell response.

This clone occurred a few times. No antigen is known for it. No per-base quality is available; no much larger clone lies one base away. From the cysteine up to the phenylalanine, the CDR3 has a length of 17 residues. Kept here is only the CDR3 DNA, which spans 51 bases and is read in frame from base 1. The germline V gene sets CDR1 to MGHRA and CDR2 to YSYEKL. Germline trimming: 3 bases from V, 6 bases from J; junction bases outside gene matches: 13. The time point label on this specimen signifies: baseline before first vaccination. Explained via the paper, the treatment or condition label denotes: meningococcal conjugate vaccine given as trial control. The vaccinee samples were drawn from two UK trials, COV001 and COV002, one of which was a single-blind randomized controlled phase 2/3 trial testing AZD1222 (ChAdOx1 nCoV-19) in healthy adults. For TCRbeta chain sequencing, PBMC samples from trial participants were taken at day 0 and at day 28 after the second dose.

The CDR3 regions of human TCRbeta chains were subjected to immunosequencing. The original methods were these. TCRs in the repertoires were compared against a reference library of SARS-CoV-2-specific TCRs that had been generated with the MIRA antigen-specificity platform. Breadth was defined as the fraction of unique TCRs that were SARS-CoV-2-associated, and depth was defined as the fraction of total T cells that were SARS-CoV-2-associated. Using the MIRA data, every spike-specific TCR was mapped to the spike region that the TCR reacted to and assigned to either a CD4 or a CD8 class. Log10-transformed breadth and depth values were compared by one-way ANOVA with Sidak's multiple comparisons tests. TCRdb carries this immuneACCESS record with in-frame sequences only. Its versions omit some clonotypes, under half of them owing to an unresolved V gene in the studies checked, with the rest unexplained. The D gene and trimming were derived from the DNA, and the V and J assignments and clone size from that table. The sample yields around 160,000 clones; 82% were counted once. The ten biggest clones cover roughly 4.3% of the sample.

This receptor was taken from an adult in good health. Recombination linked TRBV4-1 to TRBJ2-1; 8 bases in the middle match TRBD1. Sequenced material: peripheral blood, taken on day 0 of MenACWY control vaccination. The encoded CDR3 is CASSQLPGPTGGNEQFF. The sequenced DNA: TGCGCCAGCAGCCAGCTACCGGGACCCACAGGGGGCAATGAGCAGTTCTTC.